Below are 15 T cell receptor beta chains sequenced from a single sample in a study of T cell responses to AZD1222 COVID-19 vaccine. The repertoire was sequenced with immunoSEQ multiplex PCR; TCRdb's copy has only in-frame clones and lacks some. Of 100,000 to 150,000 clones in the sample, over 75% were seen once. The sample in question was peripheral blood, obtained on day 0 of AZD1222 vaccination. These receptors originate from an adult in good health.

This clone was detected only once. The chain employs TRBV19 and TRBJ1-5; D is unresolved. This CDR3 contains 13 residues. CDR1 is LNHDA and CDR2 is SQIVND in the germline V gene (reference sequence). V lost 5 bases to trimming and J lost 10 bases, with 15 bases between them. CDR3 sequence (DNA): TGTGCCAGTAGTGTCAAGGTGTCCGACCCCCAGCATTTT. Protein sequence: CASSVKVSDPQHF. The variable domain in full, completed from reference TRBV19 and TRBJ1-5, reads DGGITQSPKYLFRKEGQNVTLSCEQNLNHDAMYWYRQDPGQGLRLIYYSQIVNDFQKGDIAEGYSVSREKKESFPLTVTSAQKNPTAFYLCASSVKVSDPQHFGDGTRLSIL.

V gene TRBV12-3 or TRBV12-4 combines with J gene TRBJ2-7; the D is unclear. The CDR3 has 13 amino acids. Trimming left V 2 bases short and J 8 bases short, with 13 bases between. For the CDR3, the DNA is TGTGCCAGCAGTTTAATGGGCTCCAGGAAGCAGTACTTC. Residues: CASSLMGSRKQYF.

J is TRBJ2-2 and V is TRBV7-9; possible D gene TRBD2, 5 bases. Germline V lookup: CDR1 SEHNR, CDR2 FQNEAQ (reference sequence). Trimming removed 2 bases from V and 1 base from J, with 8 bases in between. The CDR3 totals 15 residues. CDR3 nucleotide sequence: TGTGCCAGCAGCTTACTAGCAGTGAACACCGGGGAGCTGTTTTTT. As protein: CASSLLAVNTGELFF. Based on the CDR3 plus reference TRBV7-9 and TRBJ2-2, the full variable domain is DTGVSQNPRHKITKRGQNVTFRCDPISEHNRLYWYRQTLGQGPEFLTYFQNEAQLEKSRLLSDRFSAERPKGSFSTLEIQRTEQGDSAMYLCASSLLAVNTGELFFGEGSRLTVL.

The rearrangement joins TRBV4-2 to TRBJ2-4; D ambiguous. CDR3 length equals 12 residues. V dropped 0 bases and J dropped 7 bases, with 4 bases sitting between them. Germline CDR1 is LGHNA and CDR2 is YNFKEQ. CDR3 amino acids: CASSQDRNIQYF. The CDR3 DNA is TGTGCCAGCAGCCAAGATCGGAACATTCAGTACTTC.

This chain connects TRBV10-1 to TRBJ2-7, with D uncertain. This CDR3 has 12 amino acids. V shed 11 bases and J shed 5 bases, with 16 bases lying between them. Germline V gene sequence: CDR1 WNHNN, CDR2 SYGVQD (reference sequence). CDR3 DNA sequence: TGCGCCGGAGTTACCCCACCCCACGAGCAGTACTTC. Translation gives CAGVTPPHEQYF.

V gene TRBV19 combines with J gene TRBJ2-3, with 9 bases lining up with TRBD1. The CDR3 is 15 residues long. With 1 base clipped from V and 2 bases from J, the junction kept 1 base outside the gene matches. The germline V gene has CDR1 LNHDA and CDR2 SQIVND (reference sequence). The CDR3 coding sequence is TGTGCCAGTAGTATAGGGGACAGGGTCACAGATACGCAGTATTTT. It yields the protein CASSIGDRVTDTQYF.

This CDR3 reads CASSQDLGGNYGYTF. Written as DNA, the CDR3 is TGTGCCAGCAGCCAAGATCTGGGGGGTAACTATGGCTACACCTTC. The chain uses TRBV4-2 and TRBJ1-2; TRBD1 might be the D (5 bases). The CDR3 covers 15 residues. Trimming cost V 0 bases and J 1 base, with 9 bases left between them. The V gene's germline CDR1 is LGHNA and CDR2 YNFKEQ.

The chain links TRBV7-2 to TRBJ2-3, with D possibly matching TRBD1 (6 bases). V dropped 3 bases and J dropped 0 bases, with 10 bases sitting between them. CDR3 length equals 15 residues. CDR1 is SGHTA and CDR2 is FQGNSA in the germline V gene. CDR3 residues: CASSFRTASTDTQYF. Written as DNA, the CDR3 is TGTGCCAGCAGCTTTCGGACAGCTAGCACAGATACGCAGTATTTT.

V is TRBV20-1 and J is TRBJ1-1; weak D call: TRBD1 (5 bases). The V end was cut by 3 bases, the J end by 4 bases, with 9 bases between. Germline values: CDR1 DFQATT, CDR2 SNEGSKA (reference sequence). The CDR3 consists of 12 residues. The CDR3 is CSASGQGTEAFF. For the CDR3, the DNA is TGCAGTGCTAGTGGGCAGGGCACTGAAGCTTTCTTT.

V and J are TRBV19 and TRBJ1-3; D is ambiguous. CDR3 length: 15 amino acids. CDR1 and CDR2 (germline): LNHDA, SQIVND (reference sequence). V lost 6 bases and J lost 1, with 13 bases in between. DNA of the CDR3: TGTGCCAGTAGAGTGGGCCGATCGTCTGGAAACACCATATATTTT. It yields the protein CASRVGRSSGNTIYF.

This clone appeared once. The V gene is TRBV21-1, the J gene TRBJ2-4; TRBD2 is taken as the D call from the table, unchecked against the DNA. TRBV21-1 is annotated as a pseudogene. The CDR3 runs 15 residues. Here the CDR3 DNA reads TGTGCCAGACGATGCGGGGCGCCGACCAAAAACATTCAGTACTTC. Amino acid sequence: CARRCGAPTKNIQYF.

CDR3 sequence: CASSLARNTGELFF. The CDR3 region has the DNA TGTGCCAGCAGCTTGGCCAGGAACACCGGGGAGCTGTTTTTT. This chain uses TRBV5-4 with TRBJ2-2, with D unclear. The CDR3 runs to 14 residues. CDR1 and CDR2 from the germline V gene are SGHNT and YYREEE (reference sequence). Trimming removed 0 bases at V and 1 base at J, with 4 bases between.

This clone appeared a few times. J is TRBJ2-6 and V is TRBV27; 8 nucleotides line up with TRBD2. The CDR3 covers 17 residues. V shed 6 bases and J 4 bases; nucleotides not matched to a gene: 11. The germline V gene has CDR1 MNHEY and CDR2 SMNVEV (reference sequence). The DNA of the CDR3 is TGTGCCAGCAGCCCACACGGGGGGGCGAGGGGGGCCAACGTCCTGACTTTC. This sequence encodes CASSPHGGARGANVLTF.

This chain uses TRBV7-8 with TRBJ2-7; D gene uncertain. The CDR3 runs to 13 residues. Per germline, CDR1 SGHVS and CDR2 FQNEAQ. V lost 5 bases and J lost 3, with 11 bases in between. Here the CDR3 reads CASSRTAYYEQYF. The CDR3 region has the DNA TGTGCCAGCAGCCGCACTGCATACTACGAGCAGTACTTC.

The V gene is TRBV5-1, the J gene TRBJ1-4, with D possibly being TRBD1 (5 bases). This CDR3 comprises 14 residues. V was clipped by 4 bases and J by 8 bases, with 15 bases between them. Germline lookup yields CDR1 SGHRS and CDR2 YFSETQ. The CDR3 DNA reads TGCGCCAGCAGCCACGGGACGGGACCGGAAAAACTGTTTTTT. This codes for CASSHGTGPEKLFF.